The T cell receptor beta chain under discussion was sequenced for a study of tissue T cells after allogeneic stem cell transplantation. Study-level results: Shared clones across patients were few; motif clustering revealed tissue-specific shared signatures. Alloreactivity or antigen specificity of tissue TCRs was not determined; some clones might be host cells. Sampling depth was limited, and the cohort was small and clinically varied.

As for time point: mouse harvest day 14 after allogeneic transplant. Each mouse received 10^7 T-cell-depleted marrow cells plus 10^6 splenic CD5+ T cells by tail vein. Tissues came from B6→BALB/c major-mismatch GVHD mice at day 7 or 14. To note about this clone: Its antigen is currently unknown. It may be a read error: a sequence one base away is much more abundant. The gene names here belong to mouse. The CDR3 end lies 1 residue beyond the end of the read and is filled in from the germline J gene. The same CDR3 is also encoded by other DNA sequences in this sample.

CDR1 is KGHPV, CDR2 FQNQEV, per germline (reference sequence). This CDR3 is 12 amino acids long. Trimming stripped 6 bases from V and 5 bases from J, with 10 bases between. Data came from immunoSEQ multiplex PCR; TCRdb stores just in-frame clones and leaves some out. This sample carries several thousand clones, 35% to 40% of them seen once, and the ten largest clones take roughly 5%. The chain is built from TRBV26 and TRBJ1-1; TRBD1 might be the D (6 bases). This receptor was identified in a female BALB/c mouse given C57BL/6 T cells with graft-versus-host disease after an allogeneic hematopoietic cell transplant. The sequencing sample was made of skin. The CDR3 bases that were read are TGTGCCAGCAGCCCGGGACAAACAGAAGTCTTC. Amino acids: CASSPGQTEVF. The entire CDR3 sequence reads CASSPGQTEVFF. Combining the CDR3 with reference TRBV26 and TRBJ1-1 gives the whole variable domain NSKVIQTPRYLVKGQGQKAKMRCIPEKGHPVVFWYQQNKNNEFKFLINFQNQEVLQQIDMTEKRFSAECPSNSPCSLEIQSSEAGDSALYLCASSPGQTEVFFGKGTRLTVV.